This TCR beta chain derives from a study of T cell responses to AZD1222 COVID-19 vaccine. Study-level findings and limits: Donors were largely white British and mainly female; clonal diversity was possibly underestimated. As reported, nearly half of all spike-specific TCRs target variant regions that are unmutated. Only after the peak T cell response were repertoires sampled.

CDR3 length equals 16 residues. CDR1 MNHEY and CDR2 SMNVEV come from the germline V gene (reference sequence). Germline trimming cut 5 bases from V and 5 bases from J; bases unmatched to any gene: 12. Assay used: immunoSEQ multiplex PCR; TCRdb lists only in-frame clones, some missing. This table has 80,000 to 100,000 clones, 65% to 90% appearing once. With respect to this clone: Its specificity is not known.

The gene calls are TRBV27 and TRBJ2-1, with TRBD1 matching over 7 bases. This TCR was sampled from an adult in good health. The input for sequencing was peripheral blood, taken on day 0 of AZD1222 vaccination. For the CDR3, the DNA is TGTGCCAGCAGTCGATTGACAGGGCCTACCGACAATGAGCAGTTCTTC. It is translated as CASSRLTGPTDNEQFF.